This T cell receptor beta chain was identified in a study of T cell responses to AZD1222 COVID-19 vaccine. Points from the study as a whole: Repertoire samples came only from after the peak T cell response.

J lost 7 bases, V lost 5 bases, and 9 bases had no gene match. This CDR3 spans 14 amino acids. Germline CDR1 and CDR2: LGHDT and YNNKEL (reference sequence). The assay was immunoSEQ multiplex PCR, and TCRdb's table has in-frame clones only and misses some. The profile covers under 80,000 clones, with 79% appearing a single time and approximately 20% taken by the ten largest. This clone was seen just once. Its antigen is not identified. The clonotype comes from an adult in good health. The chain carries TRBV3-1 (or the pseudogene TRBV3-2) and TRBJ1-1; 8 bases align to TRBD1. This sample comprised peripheral blood, obtained on day 0 of MenACWY control vaccination. Written as DNA, the CDR3 is TGTGCCAGCAGCTTAGGACAGGGCAGAATTGAAGCTTTCTTT. Protein product: CASSLGQGRIEAFF.